These 10 T cell receptor beta chains were all obtained from the same sample, sequenced in a study of human T cells and chemical hapten exposure. MiXCR was run by TCRdb on the RACE reads, yielding one entry per CDR3 protein. The data hold roughly 30,000 distinct CDR3 sequences, with around 7.4% observed a single time. The time point was: healthy volunteer bleed at 2 weeks. It was unfractionated whole blood from which total RNA was extracted. The sample comprised whole blood. The receptors stem from a human donor in good health. Some clones in this sample may be carry-over from other donors' samples.

This clonotype was detected ten times or more. V is TRBV28 and J is TRBJ2-7, with 7 bases identical to TRBD1. This CDR3 has 16 amino acids. J lost 0 bases, V lost 6 bases, and 11 bases had no gene match. In germline, CDR1 is MDHEN, CDR2 SYDVKM. The DNA for the CDR3 is TGTGCCAGCAGCTCTATAGACAGGGCCGCCTCCTACGAGCAGTACTTC. Translation gives CASSSIDRAASYEQYF.

This clonotype was observed at least ten times. The chain has TRBV12-3 or TRBV12-4 and TRBJ2-1; 12 nucleotides line up with TRBD2. V lost 2 bases to trimming and J lost 5 bases; unmatched junction nucleotides: 13. CDR3 size: 19 residues. Here the CDR3 reads CASSLYPPTSGGQNNEQFF. DNA for the CDR3: TGTGCCAGCAGTTTATACCCCCCCACTAGCGGGGGGCAGAACAATGAGCAGTTCTTC.

This clonotype was seen at least ten times. This sequence joins TRBV12-3 or TRBV12-4 and TRBJ1-1; D remains unclear. V was trimmed by 2 bases and J by 4 bases, leaving 8 bases between them. The CDR3 runs to 13 residues. The CDR3 loop is CASSLNTGTEAFF. The CDR3 coding sequence is TGTGCCAGCAGTTTAAATACCGGCACTGAAGCTTTCTTT.

The chain recombines TRBV4-3 with TRBJ1-4; maybe TRBD1 (6 bases). Deletions cut 2 bases from V and 0 bases from J, with 10 bases between. The V gene's germline CDR1 is LGHNA and CDR2 YSLEER. This CDR3 has 16 amino acids. The CDR3 here is CASSQIEGATNEKLFF. The CDR3 bases are TGCGCCAGCAGCCAAATCGAGGGGGCAACTAATGAAAAACTGTTTTTT.

The V gene is TRBV5-1, the J gene TRBJ1-5, with D unclear. CDR3 size: 14 residues. Trimming removed 0 bases from V and 3 bases from J, with 7 bases in between. Germline CDR1 is SGHRS and CDR2 is YFSETQ. The CDR3 DNA is TGCGCCAGCAGCTTGGATGCAGTCAATCAGCCCCAGCATTTT. Encoded protein: CASSLDAVNQPQHF.

V gene TRBV3-1 combines with J gene TRBJ2-7; D may match TRBD1 or TRBD2 (5 bases each). The CDR3 is 15 amino acids. V lost 3 bases to trimming and J lost 3 bases, with 15 bases between them. The germline CDR1 and CDR2 sequences are LGHDT and YNNKEL (reference sequence). Written as DNA, the CDR3 is TGTGCCAGCAGCCAGCCGTACTCGGGGCTCTACGAGCAGTACTTC. It is translated as CASSQPYSGLYEQYF.

The chain joins TRBV5-1 to TRBJ1-5; D remains ambiguous. The germline CDR1 and CDR2 sequences are SGHRS and YFSETQ. The CDR3 is 15 residues long. V lost 0 bases, J lost 2 bases, and 9 bases lay in between. CDR3 sequence reads: CASSLDGAGNQPQHF. The CDR3 region has the DNA TGCGCCAGCAGCTTGGATGGTGCTGGCAATCAGCCCCAGCATTTT.

The chain is built from TRBV7-6 and TRBJ2-2; 10 nucleotides line up with TRBD1. CDR1 and CDR2 from the germline V gene are SGHVS and FNYEAQ. The V segment lost 5 bases and the J segment 5 bases; nucleotides outside the gene matches: 14. This CDR3 has 18 amino acids. The CDR3 coding sequence is TGTGCCAGCAGCGTACAACCTCCGGGACAGGGGAGAACCGGGGAGCTGTTTTTT. As protein: CASSVQPPGQGRTGELFF.

This clonotype was seen repeatedly, ten times or more. The chain uses TRBV12-3 or TRBV12-4 and TRBJ1-2, with a tentative D call TRBD1 (6 bases). The CDR3 contains 13 residues. V was shortened by 3 bases and J by 8 bases, with 13 bases between the two germline ends. The CDR3 here is CASSLTGAVGYTF. The CDR3 nucleotides are TGTGCCAGCAGTTTGACGGGGGCGGTAGGCTACACCTTC.

This clonotype was seen a handful of times. V gene TRBV5-6 combines with J gene TRBJ1-5; D remains unclear. V was trimmed by 0 bases and J by 3 bases, leaving 13 bases between them. CDR1 is SGHDT and CDR2 is YYEEEE in the germline V gene. The length of the CDR3 is 16 residues. DNA of the CDR3: TGTGCCAGCAGCTTGGGGGCACCCAGCCTCAATCAGCCCCAGCATTTT. Translation gives CASSLGAPSLNQPQHF.